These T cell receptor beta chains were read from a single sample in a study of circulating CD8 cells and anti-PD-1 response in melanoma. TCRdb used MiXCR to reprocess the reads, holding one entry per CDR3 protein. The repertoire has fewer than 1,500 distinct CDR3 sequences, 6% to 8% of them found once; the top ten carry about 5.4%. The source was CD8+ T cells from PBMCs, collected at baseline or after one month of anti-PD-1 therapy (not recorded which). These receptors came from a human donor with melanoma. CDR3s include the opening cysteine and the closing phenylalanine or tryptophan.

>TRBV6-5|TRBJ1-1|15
CASSEPGQLNTEAFF
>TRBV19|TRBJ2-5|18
CASSIVLIAGGLQETQYF
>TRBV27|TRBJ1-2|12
CASLSPEYGYTF
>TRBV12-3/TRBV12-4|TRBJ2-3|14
CASSFGIYTDTQYF
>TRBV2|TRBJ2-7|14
CASSEGSSSYEQYF
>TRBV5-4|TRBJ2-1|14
CASSLVEEGNEQFF
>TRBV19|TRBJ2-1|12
CASSIGYNEQFF
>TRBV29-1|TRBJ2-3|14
CSPERREVTDTQYF
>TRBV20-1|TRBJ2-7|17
CSARDDWEQTSSYEQYF
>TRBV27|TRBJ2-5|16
CASSLSNTGAQETQYF
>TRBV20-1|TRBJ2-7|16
CSARDRVRGTLGEQYF